Shown below are 23 T cell receptor beta chains from a single sample sequenced in a study of early T cells in non-severe SARS-CoV-2 infection. One entry per CDR3 protein, called by TCRdb with MiXCR from the 5' RACE reads. In the table there are tens of thousands of distinct CDR3 sequences, 13% to 15% of which are singletons. Source material: whole blood. The source of these receptors is an adult who was a healthcare worker with PCR-confirmed SARS-CoV-2 infection or an uninfected control (not recorded which).

The chain is built from TRBV6-5 and TRBJ2-1; 7 bases are a match to TRBD2. Germline CDR1 reads MNHEY; CDR2 reads SVGAGI. The CDR3 runs to 15 residues. The trim removed 2 bases at V and 5 bases at J, leaving 6 bases unmatched. CDR3 in DNA: TGTGCCAGCAGTTACGGTAGCGGGTGGAACAATGAGCAGTTCTTC. Translated, it gives CASSYGSGWNNEQFF.

This clonotype showed up just a few times. This sequence joins TRBV4-1 and TRBJ2-3; TRBD1 aligns across 7 bases. Germline loops: CDR1 MGHRA, CDR2 YSYEKL. J lost 5 bases, V lost 0 bases, and 8 bases had no gene match. The CDR3 covers 16 residues. The CDR3 sequence is CASSQDRGQAEDTQYF. CDR3 sequence (DNA): TGCGCCAGCAGCCAAGATAGGGGGCAGGCTGAAGATACGCAGTATTTT.

V usage is TRBV9 and J usage is TRBJ2-1; D might be TRBD1 or TRBD2, each matching 5 bases. The germline CDR1 and CDR2 sequences are SGDLS and YYNGEE. The CDR3 consists of 16 residues. With 4 bases removed from V and 5 bases from J, the gap between germline ends came to 19 bases. CDR3 residues: CASSPLRRTPDNEQFF. CDR3 sequence (DNA): TGTGCCAGCAGCCCGTTGAGGAGGACACCAGACAATGAGCAGTTCTTC. Looking up the rest from reference TRBV9 and TRBJ2-1 gives the full variable domain: DSGVTQTPKHLITATGQRVTLRCSPRSGDLSVYWYQQSLDQGLQFLIQYYNGEERAKGNILERFSAQQFPDLHSELNLSSLELGDSALYFCASSPLRRTPDNEQFFGPGTRLTVL.

This rearrangement joins TRBV4-1 to TRBJ1-1; 9 bases match TRBD1. The J segment lost 11 bases and the V segment lost 4 bases, leaving 11 bases of the junction unmatched. Germline CDR1 is MGHRA and CDR2 is YSYEKL. The CDR3 totals 14 residues. The DNA for the CDR3 is TGCGCCAGCAGCCCTGGACAGGGGACGAAGCTGGCTTTCTTT. Translation gives CASSPGQGTKLAFF.

V is TRBV4-2 and J is TRBJ1-1, with no clear D. CDR3 length: 14 amino acids. In germline, CDR1 is LGHNA, CDR2 YNFKEQ. V lost 0 bases and J 5 bases, leaving 10 bases between the germline ends. The CDR3 protein is CASSQDMLLTEAFF. The CDR3 DNA sequence: TGTGCCAGCAGCCAAGATATGTTGCTTACTGAAGCTTTCTTT.

This clonotype has just a few counts. CDR3 sequence reads: CATGGFEQFF. DNA of the CDR3: TGTGCCACCGGCGGGTTTGAGCAGTTCTTC. The chain has TRBV19 and TRBJ2-1; possible D gene TRBD2, 5 bases. This CDR3 region has 10 residues. Deletions cut 10 bases from V and 9 bases from J, with 10 bases between. From germline, CDR1 is LNHDA and CDR2 SQIVND (reference sequence).

This clonotype appeared a few times. The chain has TRBV5-5 and TRBJ2-7; weak D call: TRBD2 (6 bases). CDR3 length: 15 residues. The ends were cut back, 4 bases at V and 2 bases at J, with 16 bases in the middle. Germline CDR1 is SGHKS and CDR2 is YYEKEE (reference sequence). The CDR3: CASSPADGGTYEQYF. For the CDR3, the DNA is TGTGCCAGCAGCCCTGCTGACGGGGGTACCTACGAGCAGTACTTC.

A few counts support this clonotype. The chain couples TRBV28 to TRBJ2-5; D might be TRBD1 (5 bases). CDR1 and CDR2 from the germline V gene are MDHEN and SYDVKM. The CDR3 consists of 12 residues. V was cut by 7 bases and J by 5 bases, with 11 bases left in between. The CDR3 bases are TGTGCCAGCAAGGGGTTCCTGGAGACCCAGTACTTC. It yields the protein CASKGFLETQYF.

This clonotype showed up many times. This chain joins TRBV12-3 or TRBV12-4 and TRBJ1-5; D is ambiguous. Trimming took off 5 bases at V and 4 bases at J, with 15 bases between the two ends. The CDR3 consists of 15 residues. CDR3 protein: CASSPRLASNQPQHF. DNA for the CDR3: TGTGCCAGCAGTCCCCGATTAGCTAGTAATCAGCCCCAGCATTTT.

This clonotype was detected many times. The rearrangement uses TRBV7-9 and TRBJ1-1; D not certain. Per the germline V gene, CDR1 is SEHNR and CDR2 is FQNEAQ (reference sequence). This CDR3 spans 13 amino acids. V was clipped by 6 bases and J by 4 bases, with 12 bases between them. Here the CDR3 reads CASSTNIGTEAFF. CDR3 nucleotide sequence: TGTGCCAGCAGTACTAATATAGGCACTGAAGCTTTCTTT.

This chain links TRBV7-2 with TRBJ2-7, with 7 bases aligning to TRBD1. J was trimmed by 0 bases and V by 5 bases; bases with no gene match: 7. This CDR3 contains 15 residues. Germline V lookup: CDR1 SGHTA, CDR2 FQGNSA. The CDR3 here is CASSGRQGASYEQYF. In DNA, the CDR3 is TGTGCCAGCAGCGGTCGACAGGGCGCCTCCTACGAGCAGTACTTC.

This clonotype was seen many times. The CDR3 coding sequence is TGTGCCAGCACCCCACCGGTTGGTGACCAGCCCCAGCATTTT. Encoded protein: CASTPPVGDQPQHF. This chain joins TRBV28 and TRBJ1-5; the D is unclear. V lost 7 bases and J lost 7, with 17 bases in between. The CDR3 length is 14 residues. The V gene's germline CDR1 is MDHEN and CDR2 SYDVKM.

This clonotype was counted between two and nine times. The chain recombines TRBV20-1 with TRBJ2-7; 13 bases are shared with TRBD2. The germline V gene has CDR1 DFQATT and CDR2 SNEGSKA (reference sequence). The CDR3 extends over 13 amino acids. The trim removed 8 bases at V and 2 bases at J, leaving 3 bases unmatched. The CDR3 here is CSPGLAGAYEQYF. The CDR3 DNA is TGCAGTCCTGGACTAGCGGGAGCCTACGAGCAGTACTTC.

This clonotype was seen a handful of times. The chain uses TRBV29-1 and TRBJ2-7; D is uncertain. Trimming stripped 4 bases from V and 5 bases from J, with 9 bases between. The length of the CDR3 is 11 residues. CDR1 SQVTM and CDR2 ANQGSEA come from the germline V gene. The CDR3 spells CSVVAGHEQYF. In DNA, the CDR3 is TGCAGCGTTGTAGCAGGCCACGAGCAGTACTTC.

The rearrangement links TRBV7-9 to TRBJ1-5; D is perhaps TRBD1 (5 bases). From germline, CDR1 is SEHNR and CDR2 FQNEAQ (reference sequence). The germline V and J ends were trimmed by 1 base and 0 bases, with 16 bases remaining between them. The CDR3 covers 18 residues. The CDR3 spells CASSLVGRRGYSNQPQHF. As DNA, the CDR3 is TGTGCCAGCAGCTTAGTTGGCAGGAGGGGATATAGCAATCAGCCCCAGCATTTT.

This clonotype was found a few times. Mismatch with germline at one junction end may stem from a read error. The V call is TRBV14, the J call TRBJ2-1; 16 positions match TRBD2. This CDR3 contains 15 residues. The V gene's germline CDR1 is SGHDN and CDR2 FVKESK. In DNA, the CDR3 is TGTGCCAGCAGCCAGGTTGGGACTAGCGGGAGGGCGACTCTCTTC. Protein product: CASSQVGTSGRATLF.

This clonotype appeared many times. The CDR3 loop is CSARVHGGRGETQYF. For the CDR3, the DNA is TGCAGTGCTAGAGTCCACGGGGGGCGGGGAGAGACCCAGTACTTC. V usage is TRBV20-1 and J usage is TRBJ2-5, with D possibly TRBD2 on 7 matching bases. CDR3 length: 15 amino acids. V was clipped by 1 base and J by 4 bases, with 16 bases between them. Germline CDR1 reads DFQATT; CDR2 reads SNEGSKA (reference sequence).

This clonotype showed up just a few times. This chain connects TRBV29-1 to TRBJ2-5, with D uncertain. V was clipped by 4 bases and J by 5 bases, with 11 bases between them. Germline-derived CDR1 and CDR2 are SQVTM and ANQGSEA. The CDR3 runs 12 residues. CDR3 bases: TGCAGCGTTGCTGGGGTCGGGGAGACCCAGTACTTC. Its translation is CSVAGVGETQYF. The full variable domain, in which reference TRBV29-1 and TRBJ2-5 provide the parts outside the CDR3, is SAVISQKPSRDICQRGTSLTIQCQVDSQVTMMFWYRQQPGQSLTLIATANQGSEATYESGFVIDKFPISRPNLTFSTLTVSNMSPEDSSIYLCSVAGVGETQYFGPGTRLLVL.

This clonotype showed up many times. The V and J genes are TRBV19 and TRBJ2-7; the match to TRBD2 covers 8 bases. This CDR3 comprises 14 residues. Per the germline V gene, CDR1 is LNHDA and CDR2 is SQIVND (reference sequence). Germline trimming cut 9 bases from V and 3 bases from J; bases unmatched to any gene: 10. The CDR3 DNA sequence: TGTGCCAGCGGGCCGGGACTAGGGAACTACGAGCAGTACTTC. This codes for CASGPGLGNYEQYF.

A remark on this clonotype: This may stem from a read error, because a much larger clone lies one nucleotide away. CDR3 in DNA: TGTGCCAGCAGCCCCCGGGACAGGGCTGTCTACACCTTC. Its translation is CASSPRDRAVYTF. V usage is TRBV7-9 and J usage is TRBJ1-2, with TRBD1 matching over 9 bases. The CDR3 has 13 amino acids. In germline, CDR1 is SEHNR, CDR2 FQNEAQ (reference sequence). J was trimmed by 10 bases and V by 5 bases; bases with no gene match: 8.

The gene calls are TRBV6-5 and TRBJ2-3, with TRBD2 matching 11 bases. The CDR3 spans 16 residues. Germline-derived CDR1 and CDR2 are MNHEY and SVGAGI. V lost 7 bases to trimming and J lost 6 bases; unmatched junction nucleotides: 12. CDR3 protein: CASKEVTSGSFDTQYF. The DNA for the CDR3 is TGTGCCAGCAAAGAAGTCACTAGCGGGAGTTTCGATACGCAGTATTTT.

This chain connects TRBV29-1 to TRBJ1-1; 7 bases are a match to TRBD1. Germline V CDR1 and CDR2: SQVTM, ANQGSEA. There are 10 residues in the CDR3. Losses at the gene ends were 7 bases for V and 8 bases for J; bases not matched to a gene: 4. The CDR3 nucleotides read TGCAGCGCCATGACAGGGGAAGCTTTCTTT. Its protein product is CSAMTGEAFF. Variable domain in full (rest from reference TRBV29-1 and TRBJ1-1): SAVISQKPSRDICQRGTSLTIQCQVDSQVTMMFWYRQQPGQSLTLIATANQGSEATYESGFVIDKFPISRPNLTFSTLTVSNMSPEDSSIYLCSAMTGEAFFGQGTRLTVV.

This clonotype appeared a few times. The chain joins TRBV9 to TRBJ2-1, with a weak D call TRBD2 (5 bases). V shed 6 bases and J shed 6 bases, with 13 bases lying between them. The CDR3 is 13 amino acids. Germline CDR1 and CDR2: SGDLS and YYNGEE. CDR3: CASTEGVRNEQFF. The CDR3 DNA sequence: TGTGCCAGCACTGAGGGAGTCCGCAATGAGCAGTTCTTC.